This TCR beta chain came from a study of cytomegalovirus exposure and HLA in healthy donors. The PCR had 60 Vbeta and 13 Jbeta primers. Assay: immunoSEQ multiplex PCR; the TCRdb copy retains only in-frame clones and omits some. The sample has some 200,000 clones, over 70% seen once; the top ten hold approximately 3.9%. CDR3 size: 15 residues. V was clipped by 8 bases and J by 5 bases, with 18 bases between them. Germline CDR1 and CDR2: LNHDA and SQIVND (reference sequence). This clone occurred a few times. Material for sequencing was PBMCs. This sequence joins TRBV19 and TRBJ1-4, with D uncertain. This clonotype originated in a man in his fifties in good health and CMV-seronegative. Here the CDR3 DNA reads TGTGCCAGTTGCACCGTGCGGGGAGGGAATGAAAAACTGTTTTTT. It translates to CASCTVRGGNEKLFF.